The subject of this entry is one T cell receptor beta chain. This record comes from a study of CD8+ T cells in alopecia areata. Following extraction, RNA underwent reverse transcription to cDNA, which served as the sequencing template. Clones were read by immunoSEQ multiplex PCR, and TCRdb kept only the in-frame ones, dropping some. Of about 290,000 clones listed, 58% are singletons. From germline, CDR1 is SEHNR and CDR2 FQNEAQ (reference sequence). V gave up 7 bases and J gave up 5 bases; unmatched junction bases: 13. CDR3 length: 16 residues. Sample treatment: oral pan-JAK inhibitor, 5-10 mg twice daily. Samples from alopecia areata patients were lesional scalp punch biopsies and peripheral blood.

This TCR came from a human donor with alopecia areata. This material consisted of CD4+ T cells sorted from blood, taken at week 24, from a patient treated with tofacitinib. The J gene is TRBJ2-2, the V gene TRBV7-9, with 7 positions matching TRBD1. This CDR3 is CASTRDVGTETGELFF. CDR3 in DNA: TGTGCCAGCACGAGGGACGTCGGGACAGAAACCGGGGAGCTGTTTTTT.